This T cell receptor beta chain was documented in a study of cytomegalovirus exposure and HLA in healthy donors. Points on this clone: Its specificity is not known.

Both 60 Vbeta primers and 13 Jbeta primers went into the PCR. Sequenced by immunoSEQ multiplex PCR; TCRdb stores in-frame clones only, minus some. The sample includes about 230,000 clones, about 80% of them seen just once. Germline V gene data show CDR1 as SNHLY and CDR2 as FYNNEI. V dropped 6 bases and J dropped 4 bases, with 6 bases sitting between them. This CDR3 spans 11 amino acids. Study-level results: Most likely, a cluster of highly shared sequence variants arose as a sequencing artifact.

The J gene is TRBJ2-5, the V gene TRBV2, with a tentative D call TRBD2 (5 bases). The TCR comes from a woman aged 40-49 years in good health and CMV-seronegative. The sample comprised PBMCs. CDR3 bases: TGTGCCAGCAGGGGGAGAGAGACCCAGTACTTC. Its protein is CASRGRETQYF.